This T cell receptor beta chain was captured by sequencing in a study of cytomegalovirus exposure and HLA in healthy donors. V dropped 0 bases and J dropped 10; count of bases not matched to a gene: 8. Germline V gene data show CDR1 as SQVTM and CDR2 as ANQGSEA. This CDR3 contains 13 residues. Primers included in the PCR were 60 Vbeta and 13 Jbeta primers. The table came from immunoSEQ multiplex PCR; TCRdb's copy has only in-frame clones and leaves some out. Seen in this sample are around 40,000 clones; the ten most common clones hold approximately 6%. The sequenced sample was PBMCs. The clonotype was recovered from a human donor in good health. The chain couples TRBV29-1 to TRBJ1-1; 7 bases are shared with TRBD1. The CDR3 bases are TGCAGCGTTGAAGATTTAAAGGGGGCGAGAGCTTTCTTT. It is translated as CSVEDLKGARAFF.